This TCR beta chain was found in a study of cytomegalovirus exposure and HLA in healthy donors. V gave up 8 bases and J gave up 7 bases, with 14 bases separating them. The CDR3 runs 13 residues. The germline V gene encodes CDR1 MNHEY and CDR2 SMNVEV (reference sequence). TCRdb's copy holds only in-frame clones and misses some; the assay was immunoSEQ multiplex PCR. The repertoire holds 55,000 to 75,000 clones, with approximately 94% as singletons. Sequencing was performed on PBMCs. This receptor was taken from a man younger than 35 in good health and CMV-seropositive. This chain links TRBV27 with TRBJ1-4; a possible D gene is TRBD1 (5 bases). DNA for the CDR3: TGTGCCAGCGCGGGGGGGGTAGGTGAAAAACTGTTTTTT. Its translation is CASAGGVGEKLFF.